Below are 32 T cell receptor beta chains sequenced from a single sample in a study of blood T cell repertoires in COVID-19. Assay used: immunoSEQ multiplex PCR; TCRdb lists only in-frame clones, some missing. The table lists about 340,000 clones, 92% of them singletons. What was sequenced was PBMCs or T cells enriched from blood (not recorded which). These receptors originate from a woman between 25 and 40 years old who had recovered from COVID-19.

The chain couples TRBV27 to TRBJ1-5, with TRBD1 matching 10 bases. Germline lookup yields CDR1 MNHEY and CDR2 SMNVEV (reference sequence). The CDR3 has 14 residues. The J segment lost 6 bases and the V segment lost 5 bases, leaving 4 bases of the junction unmatched. The CDR3, as DNA: TGTGCCAGCAGTCGGACAGGGGGTTTTCAGCCCCAGCATTTT. This encodes CASSRTGGFQPQHF.

This rearrangement joins TRBV18 to TRBJ1-2; D remains ambiguous. V was pared by 2 bases and J by 3 bases, with 16 bases between. The CDR3 is 16 residues long. The germline V gene has CDR1 KGHSH and CDR2 LQKENI. In DNA, the CDR3 is TGTGCCAGCTCACCATACCTGGAGCAACTAGACTATGGCTACACCTTC. Its protein is CASSPYLEQLDYGYTF.

The J gene is TRBJ1-1, the V gene TRBV19, with TRBD1 as a possible D gene (5 bases). V was clipped by 4 bases and J by 5 bases, with 17 bases between them. Germline lookup yields CDR1 LNHDA and CDR2 SQIVND (reference sequence). The CDR3 contains 15 residues. The CDR3 is CASSKVRVGRTEAFF. The CDR3 DNA reads as TGTGCCAGTAGTAAAGTCAGGGTAGGTAGGACTGAAGCTTTCTTT. The full variable domain, its missing parts supplied by reference TRBV19 and TRBJ1-1, is DGGITQSPKYLFRKEGQNVTLSCEQNLNHDAMYWYRQDPGQGLRLIYYSQIVNDFQKGDIAEGYSVSREKKESFPLTVTSAQKNPTAFYLCASSKVRVGRTEAFFGQGTRLTVV.

The V gene is TRBV5-1, the J gene TRBJ2-3, with 9 bases that match TRBD1. Germline values: CDR1 SGHRS, CDR2 YFSETQ. The V segment lost 5 bases and the J segment 0 bases; nucleotides outside the gene matches: 16. There are 19 residues in the CDR3. CDR3 amino acids: CASRKLTGGFRKSTDTQYF. The CDR3 DNA reads TGCGCCAGCAGGAAACTTACAGGGGGCTTCAGAAAAAGCACAGATACGCAGTATTTT.

This clone was recorded a few times. The chain has TRBV7-2 and TRBJ1-1; D ambiguous. V was trimmed by 1 base and J by 0 bases, leaving 9 bases between them. CDR3 length equals 15 residues. CDR1 SGHTA and CDR2 FQGNSA come from the germline V gene. CDR3 amino acids: CASSLGQWLNTEAFF. The CDR3 DNA reads TGTGCCAGCAGCTTAGGTCAATGGCTGAACACTGAAGCTTTCTTT.

The J gene is TRBJ1-5, the V gene TRBV5-5; 8 nucleotides line up with TRBD1. The germline gives CDR1 SGHKS, CDR2 YYEKEE (reference sequence). CDR3 length equals 14 residues. V shed 4 bases, J shed 7 bases, and the junction held 7 bases outside the gene matches. DNA of the CDR3: TGTGCCAGCAGCGAGACAGGGGCAGGACAGCCCCAGCATTTT. Translated, it gives CASSETGAGQPQHF.

This sequence joins TRBV5-5 and TRBJ1-3; TRBD1 might be the D (6 bases). There are 15 residues in the CDR3. V was clipped by 4 bases and J by 2 bases, with 13 bases between them. In germline, CDR1 is SGHKS, CDR2 YYEKEE (reference sequence). The CDR3 DNA sequence: TGTGCCAGCAGCAGTAGCCAGGGGACTGGAAACACCATATATTTT. This encodes CASSSSQGTGNTIYF.

This chain links TRBV7-2 with TRBJ2-1; 7 bases map to TRBD2. This CDR3 has 14 residues. The germline V gene has CDR1 SGHTA and CDR2 FQGNSA. The V gene end was trimmed by 6 bases and the J gene end by 2 bases; junction bases not matched to a gene: 4. The CDR3 region has the DNA TGTGCCAGCAGATCCGCGGGGGCCTACAATGAGCAGTTCTTC. This sequence encodes CASRSAGAYNEQFF. The full variable domain, with the rest looked up from reference TRBV7-2 and TRBJ2-1, is GAGVSQSPSNKVTEKGKDVELRCDPISGHTALYWYRQSLGQGLEFLIYFQGNSAPDKSGLPSDRFSAERTGGSVSTLTIQRTQQEDSAVYLCASRSAGAYNEQFFGPGTRLTVL.

The rearrangement joins TRBV7-6 to TRBJ2-5, with 7 bases aligning to TRBD1. Trimming at V came to 4 bases and at J to 4 bases, leaving 9 bases not matched to a gene. CDR1 is SGHVS, CDR2 FNYEAQ, per germline. The CDR3 is 15 residues long. CDR3 in amino acids: CASSSTLQGLETQYF. The CDR3 bases are TGTGCCAGCAGCTCGACATTACAGGGGTTAGAGACCCAGTACTTC.

The rearrangement links TRBV7-2 to TRBJ1-3, with D uncertain. Germline CDR1 and CDR2: SGHTA and FQGNSA. The CDR3 runs to 15 residues. With 2 bases removed from V and 2 bases from J, the gap between germline ends came to 10 bases. The CDR3, as DNA: TGTGCCAGCAGCTTAACTATATCGGCTGGAAACACCATATATTTT. As protein: CASSLTISAGNTIYF.

A single count supports this clone. The gene calls are TRBV10-3 and TRBJ2-3, with 10 positions matching TRBD2. The CDR3 is made up of 16 amino acids. Germline CDR1 ENHRY, CDR2 SYGVKD. Trimming removed 6 bases from V and 1 base from J; junction bases left unmatched: 7. CDR3 DNA sequence: TGTGCCATCAGGAGGGGAGCGGGAGGGGGCACAGATACGCAGTATTTT. Protein product: CAIRRGAGGGTDTQYF.

This clone has just a few counts. The chain recombines TRBV7-2 with TRBJ2-3, with D perhaps TRBD2 (6 bases). Germline values: CDR1 SGHTA, CDR2 FQGNSA. The CDR3 runs 17 residues. The ends were cut back, 1 base at V and 0 bases at J, with 14 bases in the middle. In DNA form, the CDR3 reads TGTGCCAGCAGCTTAGTCGGGGGAGGCTCAAGCACAGATACGCAGTATTTT. Translating gives CASSLVGGGSSTDTQYF.

CDR3 nucleotide sequence: TGTGCCAGCCGAGGGAGTCGTGGCTACACCTTC. Its protein is CASRGSRGYTF. V and J are TRBV28 and TRBJ1-2; D unclear. Germline CDR1 MDHEN, CDR2 SYDVKM. V gave up 8 bases and J gave up 7 bases, with 11 bases separating them. The CDR3 is made up of 11 amino acids.

For the CDR3, the DNA is TGTGCCAGCAGCTTAGATTCAGGGATTTCAAAACTGTTTTTT. Protein: CASSLDSGISKLFF. The gene calls are TRBV11-2 and TRBJ1-4; D may be TRBD1 (5 bases). Germline CDR1 SGHAT, CDR2 FQNNGV. This CDR3 has 14 residues. Trimming pared 0 bases from V and 10 bases from J, leaving 12 bases between.

The chain is built from TRBV6-5 and TRBJ1-2, with 7 nucleotides matching TRBD1. Looked up from germline, CDR1 is MNHEY and CDR2 is SVGAGI. V lost 0 bases and J lost 5; bases outside the gene matches: 6. The CDR3 has 15 residues. CDR3 region: CASSYSGGQLYGYTF. As DNA, the CDR3 is TGTGCCAGCAGTTACTCGGGGGGACAGTTATATGGCTACACCTTC.

The chain is built from TRBV27 and TRBJ2-4, with 7 bases lining up with TRBD2. CDR1 MNHEY and CDR2 SMNVEV come from the germline V gene (reference sequence). Losses at the gene ends were 3 bases for V and 6 bases for J; bases not matched to a gene: 5. The CDR3 contains 14 residues. CDR3 nucleotides: TGTGCCAGCAGTTTTTCGGGGGGTGGAAACATTCAGTACTTC. It yields the protein CASSFSGGGNIQYF.

The chain links TRBV6-2 or TRBV6-3 to TRBJ2-2; TRBD1 aligns across 8 bases. Germline assignment: CDR1 MNHEY and CDR2 SVGEGT. Trimming at V came to 4 bases and at J to 7 bases, leaving 11 bases not matched to a gene. This CDR3 has 16 amino acids. The CDR3 bases are TGTGCCAGCAGTTCCGGACAGGGTCGTAGAAACGGGGAGCTGTTTTTT. The encoded protein is CASSSGQGRRNGELFF.

This rearrangement joins TRBV5-4 to TRBJ2-2; 10 bases are a match to TRBD2. J gave up 6 bases and V 4 bases, and 9 bases lay outside the gene matches. CDR3 length: 16 amino acids. CDR1 and CDR2 from the germline V gene are SGHNT and YYREEE (reference sequence). In nucleotides, the CDR3 is TGTGCCAGCAGCCCTAGGGTAGCGGGGGGATCCGGGGAGCTGTTTTTT. It is translated as CASSPRVAGGSGELFF.

This chain uses TRBV19 with TRBJ2-5, with 8 bases fitting TRBD2. Trimming took 6 bases from V and 2 from J; bases not matched to a gene: 2. CDR1 and CDR2 (germline): LNHDA, SQIVND (reference sequence). The CDR3 loop spans 13 amino acids. CDR3 amino acids: CASSREGQETQYF. CDR3 coding DNA: TGTGCCAGTAGCCGGGAGGGGCAAGAGACCCAGTACTTC. Full variable domain (rest looked up from reference TRBV19 and TRBJ2-5): DGGITQSPKYLFRKEGQNVTLSCEQNLNHDAMYWYRQDPGQGLRLIYYSQIVNDFQKGDIAEGYSVSREKKESFPLTVTSAQKNPTAFYLCASSREGQETQYFGPGTRLLVL.

J is TRBJ2-5 and V is TRBV4-2; the match to TRBD2 covers 10 bases. V shed 3 bases, J shed 4 bases, and the junction held 8 bases outside the gene matches. The CDR3 runs 16 residues. The germline gives CDR1 LGHNA, CDR2 YNFKEQ. CDR3 DNA sequence: TGTGCCAGCAGCCAGGGGATAGCGGGGGGTGGAGAGACCCAGTACTTC. It codes for CASSQGIAGGGETQYF.

This chain links TRBV4-3 with TRBJ1-6; D uncertain. Trimming took off 0 bases at V and 0 bases at J, with 9 bases between the two ends. From germline, CDR1 is LGHNA and CDR2 YSLEER. This CDR3 comprises 17 residues. The CDR3 region is CASSQDFPSSYNSPLHF. The CDR3 DNA is TGCGCCAGCAGCCAAGATTTCCCGAGCTCCTATAATTCACCCCTCCACTTT.

The chain uses TRBV4-2 and TRBJ1-4; D is possibly TRBD1 (6 bases). Trimming took 2 bases from V and 4 from J, leaving 11 bases between them. The length of the CDR3 is 15 residues. Germline V lookup: CDR1 LGHNA, CDR2 YNFKEQ. The CDR3 spells CASSQIPRGNEKLFF. In nucleotides, the CDR3 is TGTGCCAGCAGCCAAATCCCCAGGGGTAATGAAAAACTGTTTTTT.

This chain joins TRBV25-1 and TRBJ1-6, with D possibly TRBD1 on 6 matching bases. The ends were cut back, 7 bases at V and 10 bases at J, with 11 bases in the middle. Germline V gene sequence: CDR1 MGHDK, CDR2 SYGVNS. There are 12 residues in the CDR3. CDR3: CASKQGGSPLHF. The CDR3 DNA reads as TGTGCCAGCAAACAGGGCGGCTCACCCCTCCACTTT. The entire variable domain, with the rest obtained from reference TRBV25-1 and TRBJ1-6, is as follows: EADIYQTPRYLVIGTGKKITLECSQTMGHDKMYWYQQDPGMELHLIHYSYGVNSTEKGDLSSESTVSRIRTEHFPLTLESARPSHTSQYLCASKQGGSPLHFGNGTRLTVT.

V gene TRBV7-2 combines with J gene TRBJ1-2, with 10 bases fitting TRBD1. Trimming cost V 1 base and J 8 bases; bases outside gene matches: 10. Per germline, CDR1 SGHTA and CDR2 FQGNSA. The CDR3 covers 16 residues. CDR3 sequence reads: CASSLGEGTGARGYTF. The DNA for the CDR3 is TGTGCCAGCAGCTTAGGCGAGGGGACAGGGGCTCGGGGCTACACCTTC.

The chain combines TRBV2 with TRBJ2-5; TRBD2 matches at 7 bases. This CDR3 has 13 residues. V was pared by 6 bases and J by 7 bases, with 8 bases of the junction left unmatched. The V gene's germline CDR1 is SNHLY and CDR2 FYNNEI. The CDR3, as DNA: TGTGCCAGCAGCCGGGGGGAATTGGGGACCCAGTACTTC. Amino acid sequence: CASSRGELGTQYF.

The chain joins TRBV7-9 to TRBJ1-6; D call uncertain. Germline CDR1 is SEHNR and CDR2 is FQNEAQ (reference sequence). The CDR3 is made up of 14 amino acids. Trimming left V 2 bases short and J 9 bases short, with 11 bases between. CDR3 bases: TGTGCCAGCAGCTTAACAGATGGCCCTTCACCCCTCCACTTT. Its protein is CASSLTDGPSPLHF.

This clone appeared a few times. The rearrangement links TRBV4-1 to TRBJ2-7; TRBD1 is a possible D gene (6 bases). CDR3 size: 15 residues. Germline CDR1 MGHRA, CDR2 YSYEKL. Trimming cost V 3 bases and J 2 bases, with 14 bases left between them. CDR3 sequence reads: CASSQTPTGTYEQYF. CDR3 coding DNA: TGCGCCAGCAGCCAGACCCCGACAGGAACCTACGAGCAGTACTTC.

The chain couples TRBV9 to TRBJ2-5, with 9 bases matching TRBD1. CDR3 length: 14 amino acids. CDR1 is SGDLS and CDR2 is YYNGEE in the germline V gene. Trimming at V came to 4 bases and at J to 6 bases, leaving 7 bases not matched to a gene. The CDR3 sequence is CASSPGQGSQTQYF. CDR3 in DNA: TGTGCCAGCAGCCCGGGACAGGGAAGTCAGACCCAGTACTTC.

The chain is built from TRBV4-2 and TRBJ2-1; TRBD2 matches at 10 bases. The junction had 10 bases not matched to a gene; V was cut back by 1 base and J by 4 bases. This CDR3 spans 18 amino acids. CDR1 and CDR2 (germline): LGHNA, YNFKEQ. CDR3 amino acids: CASSQALGGAGGYNEQFF. The CDR3, as DNA: TGTGCCAGCAGCCAAGCCCTCGGGGGAGCGGGGGGGTACAATGAGCAGTTCTTC.

The V and J genes are TRBV19 and TRBJ1-1; no firm D call. With 6 bases removed from V and 1 base from J, the gap between germline ends came to 9 bases. Germline V gene lookup returns CDR1 LNHDA and CDR2 SQIVND (reference sequence). This CDR3 region has 13 residues. CDR3 sequence: CASSLYGNTEAFF. In nucleotides, the CDR3 is TGTGCCAGTAGCCTATATGGGAACACTGAAGCTTTCTTT.

Notes on this clone: This sample also contains other DNA sequences that code for the same CDR3. This rearrangement joins TRBV7-3 to TRBJ2-1, with D possibly matching TRBD1 (7 bases). Germline V gene data show CDR1 as SGHTA and CDR2 as FQGTGA. The CDR3 runs 14 residues. With 6 bases removed from V and 1 base from J, the gap between germline ends came to 10 bases. CDR3 region: CASSQGGSYNEQFF. As DNA, the CDR3 is TGTGCCAGCAGTCAGGGGGGATCCTACAATGAGCAGTTCTTC.

V is TRBV7-8 and J is TRBJ1-2, with 7 bases fitting TRBD1. The V and J ends lost 8 bases and 4 bases, in that order; junction bases with no gene match: 7. The germline gives CDR1 SGHVS, CDR2 FQNEAQ. This CDR3 spans 13 amino acids. CDR3 loop: CASGTAHGYGYTF. CDR3 in DNA: TGTGCCAGCGGGACAGCCCATGGCTATGGCTACACCTTC.